These T cell receptor beta chains were read from a single sample in a study of blood T cells in healthy people across ages. TCRdb re-derived calls from the 5' RACE reads in MiXCR, one entry per CDR3 protein. The sample has over 1,200,000 distinct CDR3 sequences; around 59% are singletons. Sample: blood. The receptors stem from a young man in good health. CDR3s include the opening cysteine and the closing phenylalanine or tryptophan. The D gene is left open where the match is weak. Not every row has a clone size; where given, it reads once, few, many or a size class.

j_call | v_call | d_call | clone_size | cdr3_aa | cdr3_nt
TRBJ2-3 | TRBV7-2 | TRBD1 | few | CASTPGTGGAGTQYF | TGTGCCAGCACTCCCGGGACAGGGGGCGCGGGTACGCAGTATTTT
TRBJ2-7 | TRBV21-1 | - | - | CASSKRGTSGRPHPSYEQYF | TGTGCCAGCAGCAAAAGGGGGACTAGCGGGAGGCCTCATCCTTCCTACGAGCAGTACTTC
TRBJ1-2 | TRBV10-3 | TRBD1 | - | CAGAGGYGYTF | TGTGCCGGGGCAGGGGGCTATGGCTACACCTTC
TRBJ2-7 | TRBV20-1 | - | - | CSASRSGTLSYEQYF | TGCAGTGCTAGTCGATCCGGGACCCTAAGCTACGAGCAGTACTTC
TRBJ2-3 | TRBV20-1 | TRBD2 | many | CSARDLGTSGDTDTQYF | TGCAGTGCTAGAGATCTAGGGACTAGCGGAGACACAGATACGCAGTATTTT
TRBJ1-1 | TRBV28 | - | - | CASRDLMNTEAFF | TGTGCCAGCAGAGATTTGATGAACACTGAAGCTTTCTTT
TRBJ1-2 | TRBV2 | TRBD1 | - | CASSVTGADGYTF | TGTGCCAGCAGTGTGACAGGGGCTGATGGCTACACCTTC
TRBJ1-1 | TRBV10-1 | - | - | CASSEGSMNTEAFF | TGCGCCAGCAGTGAAGGGTCCATGAACACTGAAGCTTTCTTT
TRBJ2-1 | TRBV5-1 | TRBD2 | - | CASSPVREVYNEQFF | TGCGCCAGCAGCCCCGTACGGGAGGTCTACAATGAGCAGTTCTTC
TRBJ2-7 | TRBV5-1 | - | few | CASSLFTGSTYEQYF | TGCGCCAGCAGCTTGTTTACAGGGAGCACCTACGAGCAGTACTTC
TRBJ2-1 | TRBV4-1 | - | - | CASSHQTGAHNEQFF | TGCGCCAGCAGCCATCAAACGGGGGCTCACAATGAGCAGTTCTTC
TRBJ1-2 | TRBV27 | - | - | CASSEQGGYGYTF | TGTGCCAGCAGTGAACAGGGTGGGTACGGCTACACCTTC
TRBJ2-6 | TRBV6-2/TRBV6-3 | - | - | CASSYDSLISGANVLTF | TGTGCCAGCAGTTACGACAGCCTGATCTCTGGGGCCAACGTCCTGACTTTC
TRBJ2-6 | TRBV2 | - | - | CAYKGGPSGANVLTF | TGTGCTTACAAAGGGGGACCCTCTGGGGCCAACGTCCTGACTTTC
TRBJ1-4 | TRBV9 | - | - | CASSSRGVDEKLFF | TGTGCCAGCAGCTCCCGGGGTGTAGACGAAAAACTGTTTTTT
TRBJ2-7 | TRBV29-1 | - | - | CSVLPTGTVYEQYF | TGCAGCGTCCTACCAACCGGGACGGTCTACGAGCAGTACTTC
TRBJ1-2 | TRBV2 | TRBD1 | - | CASSGDRSGGYTF | TGTGCCAGCAGTGGGGACAGATCGGGGGGCTACACCTTC
TRBJ2-5 | TRBV12-3/TRBV12-4 | TRBD2 | - | CASSYRAGDGLETQYF | TGTGCCAGCAGTTACCGAGCGGGAGACGGTCTTGAGACCCAGTACTTC
TRBJ2-1 | TRBV5-1 | TRBD2 | - | CASSLATSGPVSYNEQFF | TGCGCCAGCAGCTTGGCGACTAGCGGACCCGTCTCCTACAATGAGCAGTTCTTC
TRBJ2-7 | TRBV27 | TRBD1 | many | CASSPSGGGYEQYF | TGTGCCAGCAGTCCATCAGGGGGTGGCTACGAGCAGTACTTC
TRBJ1-1 | TRBV5-8 | - | - | CASSLGQGMVEAFF | TGTGCCAGCAGCTTGGGGCAGGGTATGGTCGAAGCTTTCTTT
TRBJ2-7 | TRBV7-9 | - | - | CASGLAFGRSYKQYF | TGTGCCAGCGGCTTAGCTTTCGGACGTTCCTACAAGCAGTACTTC
TRBJ2-1 | TRBV9 | - | few | CASSVGGNNEQFF | TGTGCCAGCAGTGTAGGGGGAAACAATGAGCAGTTCTTC
TRBJ2-3 | TRBV20-1 | - | - | CSAANFGTQYF | TGCAGTGCTGCCAACTTTGGTACGCAGTATTTT
TRBJ2-6 | TRBV29-1 | - | - | CSSSSGANALTF | TGCAGCTCATCCTCTGGGGCCAACGCCCTGACTTTC
TRBJ2-7 | TRBV29-1 | - | - | CSVLGDPRTGFNEQYF | TGCAGCGTTCTAGGGGACCCCCGGACCGGATTCAACGAGCAGTACTTC
TRBJ2-2 | TRBV27 | - | - | CASSSGANTGELFF | TGTGCCAGCAGTTCTGGAGCGAACACCGGGGAGCTGTTTTTT
TRBJ2-3 | TRBV11-2 | - | few | CASSRFSGDTQYF | TGTGCCAGCAGCCGATTTTCAGGAGATACGCAGTATTTT
TRBJ2-6 | TRBV4-3 | - | - | CASSPQGANVLTF | TGCGCCAGCAGCCCCCAGGGGGCCAACGTCCTGACTTTC
TRBJ2-3 | TRBV2 | - | - | CASGGGGAADTQYF | TGTGCCAGCGGTGGTGGAGGGGCGGCAGATACGCAGTATTTT
TRBJ1-6 | TRBV9 | - | - | CACSGGSGTYNSPLHF | TGTGCCTGCAGCGGGGGGAGTGGCACCTATAATTCACCCCTCCACTTT
TRBJ1-2 | TRBV4-2 | - | - | CASDRRTGGYTF | TGTGCCAGCGACCGACGAACAGGGGGCTACACCTTC
TRBJ1-2 | TRBV29-1 | - | - | CSVESFGANYGYTF | TGCAGCGTTGAGAGTTTCGGAGCTAACTATGGCTACACCTTC
TRBJ2-3 | TRBV3-1 | - | few | CASSPPNAGPKSHTQYF | TGTGCCAGCAGCCCCCCAAATGCGGGACCCAAGTCGCATACGCAGTATTTT
TRBJ2-1 | TRBV3-1 | - | once | CASSQGRLEFF | TGTGCCAGCAGCCAGGGTCGTTTGGAGTTCTTC
TRBJ1-2 | TRBV7-9 | TRBD1 | few | CASTDIGTGHRYGYTF | TGTGCCAGCACTGATATCGGGACAGGGCATCGCTATGGCTACACCTTC
TRBJ2-1 | TRBV20-1 | TRBD2 | once | CSASCGSSYNEQFF | TGCAGTGCTAGCTGCGGGAGCTCCTACAATGAGCAGTTCTTC
TRBJ1-2 | TRBV9 | - | few | CASSVGGFPGNYGYTF | TGTGCCAGCAGCGTAGGAGGATTCCCAGGGAACTATGGCTACACCTTC
TRBJ1-1 | TRBV7-9 | - | - | CASIVPEMNTEAFF | TGTGCCAGCATCGTACCCGAGATGAACACTGAAGCTTTCTTT
TRBJ2-3 | TRBV20-1 | - | - | CSARDPVALSTDTQYF | TGCAGTGCTAGAGATCCGGTAGCGTTGAGCACAGATACGCAGTATTTT
TRBJ2-3 | TRBV7-2 | - | - | CASSTKQGTKDTQYF | TGTGCCAGCAGCACAAAACAGGGTACGAAAGATACGCAGTATTTT
TRBJ2-4 | TRBV10-3 | - | - | CAISGDGLAKNIQYF | TGTGCCATCAGTGGGGACGGACTAGCCAAAAACATTCAGTACTTC
TRBJ2-7 | TRBV4-2 | TRBD1 | - | CASSQSGTGAYEQYF | TGTGCCAGCAGCCAATCCGGGACAGGGGCGTACGAGCAGTACTTC
TRBJ2-3 | TRBV12-3/TRBV12-4 | - | - | CASSRGTRSDTQYF | TGTGCCAGCAGTCGGGGGACCAGATCAGATACGCAGTATTTT
TRBJ2-7 | TRBV4-1 | - | once | CASSQARHDEQYF | TGCGCCAGCAGCCAAGCAAGACACGACGAGCAGTACTTC
TRBJ1-4 | TRBV7-9 | - | - | CASSPTWDLGEKLFF | TGTGCCAGCAGCCCTACCTGGGACCTCGGGGAAAAACTGTTTTTT